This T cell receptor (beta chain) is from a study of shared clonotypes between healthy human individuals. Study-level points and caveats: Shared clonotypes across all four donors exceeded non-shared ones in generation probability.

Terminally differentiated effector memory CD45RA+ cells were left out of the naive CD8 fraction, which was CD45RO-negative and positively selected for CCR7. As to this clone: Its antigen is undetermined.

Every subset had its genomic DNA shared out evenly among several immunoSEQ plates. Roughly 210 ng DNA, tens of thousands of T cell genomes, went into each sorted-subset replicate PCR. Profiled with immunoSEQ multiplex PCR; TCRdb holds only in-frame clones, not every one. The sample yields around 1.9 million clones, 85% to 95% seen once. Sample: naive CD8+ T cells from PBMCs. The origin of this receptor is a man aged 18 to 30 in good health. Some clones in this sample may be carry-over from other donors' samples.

The CDR3: CASSLAPFGSWQSPSGANVLTF. The CDR3 DNA sequence: TGTGCCAGCAGCTTAGCCCCCTTTGGGTCGTGGCAGTCTCCATCGGGGGCCAACGTCCTGACTTTC. This rearrangement joins TRBV7-2 to TRBJ2-6; D is unclear. The CDR3 is made up of 22 amino acids. Deletions cut 0 bases from V and 4 bases from J, with 28 bases between. Germline V gives CDR1 SGHTA, CDR2 FQGNSA. Supplemented by reference TRBV7-2 and TRBJ2-6, the full variable domain reads GAGVSQSPSNKVTEKGKDVELRCDPISGHTALYWYRQSLGQGLEFLIYFQGNSAPDKSGLPSDRFSAERTGGSVSTLTIQRTQQEDSAVYLCASSLAPFGSWQSPSGANVLTFGAGSRLTVL.